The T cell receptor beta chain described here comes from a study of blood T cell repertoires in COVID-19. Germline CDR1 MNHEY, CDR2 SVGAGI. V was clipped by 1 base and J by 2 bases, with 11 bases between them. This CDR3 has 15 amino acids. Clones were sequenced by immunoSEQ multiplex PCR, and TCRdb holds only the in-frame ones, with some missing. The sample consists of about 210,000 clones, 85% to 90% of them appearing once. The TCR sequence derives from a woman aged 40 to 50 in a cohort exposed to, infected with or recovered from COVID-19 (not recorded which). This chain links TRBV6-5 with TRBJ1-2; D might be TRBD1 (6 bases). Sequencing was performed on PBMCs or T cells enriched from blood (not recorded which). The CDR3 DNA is TGTGCCAGCAGTTACTACAGGGAAGCCAACTATGGCTACACCTTC. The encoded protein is CASSYYREANYGYTF.